The rows below give T cell receptor beta chains drawn from one sample of a study of T cell responses to AZD1222 COVID-19 vaccine. Produced via immunoSEQ multiplex PCR; TCRdb's table is partial and in-frame only. The profile shows some 140,000 clones, over 75% of them singletons. This sample comprised peripheral blood, obtained 28 days after the second dose of the MenACWY control vaccine. These receptors all stem from an adult who received the MenACWY meningococcal vaccine as a control. Each CDR3 is given with its conserved first and last residue. Each record gives: D gene, V gene, clone size, J gene, CDR3 DNA, CDR3 protein. A D gene is named only where the DNA matches it firmly. The listing skips clone size in some rows; elsewhere it reads once, few, many or a size class.

>NA|TRBV2|NA|TRBJ1-6
TGTGCCAGCACTCCAGGAGGATCTTCACCCCTCCACTTT
CASTPGGSSPLHF
>NA|TRBV9|NA|TRBJ2-3
TGTGCCAGCAGCGTCCAGCCCGGGGGCCTACTTAGCACAGATACGCAGTATTTT
CASSVQPGGLLSTDTQYF
>NA|TRBV27|NA|TRBJ2-3
TGTGCCAGCAGTTTCGGTTTCGGCACAGATACGCAGTATTTT
CASSFGFGTDTQYF
>NA|TRBV7-8|NA|TRBJ2-1
TGTGCCAGCAGCTTAGACAGGGCGATACCGTCGCAGTTCTTC
CASSLDRAIPSQFF
>NA|TRBV6-1|NA|TRBJ1-2
TGTGCCAGCAGTGAGGACCTTGGAGGGTGGGGTCGCTACACCTTC
CASSEDLGGWGRYTF
>TRBD2|TRBV2|once|TRBJ2-5
TGTGCCAGCAGACCCGTTAAGCGGGGGGACGGAGAGACCCAGTACTTC
CASRPVKRGDGETQYF
>NA|TRBV7-2|NA|TRBJ2-7
TGTGCCAGCGCCGTCATAAGGGATCCCTCCTACGAGCAGTACTTC
CASAVIRDPSYEQYF
>TRBD1|TRBV18|NA|TRBJ1-2
TGTGCCAGCTCACTCGGACAGGGGGCGAGCTACACCTTC
CASSLGQGASYTF
>NA|TRBV27|NA|TRBJ1-6
TGTGCCAGCAGTTTAGGCACCCCGGGACGGCGAAATTCACCCCTCCACTTT
CASSLGTPGRRNSPLHF
>TRBD1|TRBV7-9|NA|TRBJ2-5
TGTGCCAGCATTACGGCAGGGGGTAATCAAGAGACCCAGTACTTC
CASITAGGNQETQYF
>NA|TRBV3-1/TRBV3-2|large|TRBJ1-3
TGTGCCAGCAGCCAAGCAGGGCCTAGGGTAAACACCATATATTTT
CASSQAGPRVNTIYF
>NA|TRBV5-1|NA|TRBJ1-1
TGCGCCAGCAGCTCGATTTTCAACACTGAAGCTTTCTTT
CASSSIFNTEAFF
>NA|TRBV5-1|NA|TRBJ2-5
TGCGCCAGCAGCTTGCCGTGGGGGGTAGACCAAGAGACCCAGTACTTC
CASSLPWGVDQETQYF
>NA|TRBV3-1/TRBV3-2|NA|TRBJ1-1
TGTGCCAGCAGCCAAGTGGCAGGGAACACTGAAGCTTTCTTT
CASSQVAGNTEAFF
>NA|TRBV7-9|few|TRBJ2-1
TGTGCCAGCCAAGAGTACAATGAGCAGTTCTTC
CASQEYNEQFF
>TRBD2|TRBV4-1|NA|TRBJ2-1
TGCGCCAGCAGCCCCCGCCTAGCGGGGGTTTACAATGAGCAGTTCTTC
CASSPRLAGVYNEQFF
>TRBD1|TRBV9|NA|TRBJ2-7
TGTGCCAGCAGCGCCGACAGGGGATCCGAGCAGTACTTC
CASSADRGSEQYF
>NA|TRBV6-5|NA|TRBJ1-5
TGTGCCAGCAGTTTTCTTGGCGGGAATCAGCCCCAGCATTTT
CASSFLGGNQPQHF
>NA|TRBV11-2|NA|TRBJ1-1
TGTGCCAGCAGCCGAGTGGTGGGGGTGAACACTGAAGCTTTCTTT
CASSRVVGVNTEAFF
>NA|TRBV21-1|NA|TRBJ2-7
TGTGCCAGCAGCAAACTCCACAGTCGCCTGATCTACGAGCAGTACTTC
CASSKLHSRLIYEQYF
>NA|TRBV15|NA|TRBJ1-4
TGTGCCACCAGTCCTGGCCGGGACCCGGGTGAAAAACTGTTTTTT
CATSPGRDPGEKLFF
>NA|TRBV5-6|NA|TRBJ2-1
TGTGCCAGCAGCTTGGGTGGCATCAATGAGCAGTTCTTC
CASSLGGINEQFF
>NA|TRBV5-1|NA|TRBJ2-3
TGCGCCAGCAGCTTGGGGACAGAATCAGATACGCAGTATTTT
CASSLGTESDTQYF
>NA|TRBV5-6|NA|TRBJ1-3
TGTGCCAGCAGCTTGCAGGGGCTCTCTGGAAACACCATATATTTT
CASSLQGLSGNTIYF
>TRBD1|TRBV11-3|NA|TRBJ2-1
TGTGCCAGCAGCACAGGGGTCGGCAATGAGCAGTTCTTC
CASSTGVGNEQFF
>NA|TRBV30|NA|TRBJ2-1
TGTGCCTGGAGTGTACGGTTAGGGCGCTCCTACAATGAGCAGTTCTTC
CAWSVRLGRSYNEQFF